These 16 T cell receptor beta chains originate from one sample sequenced in a study of regulatory T cells in long-lasting Graves disease. The time point denotes: newly diagnosed GD, antithyroid drugs for less than 3 months. After RNA was extracted from PBMCs, the TCR library was made from it. The authors built TCR beta libraries using iRepertoire HTBI primers and Arm-PCR of CDR3 regions. In TCRdb, the multiplex PCR reads were re-called with MiXCR into one record per CDR3 protein. The table includes about 540,000 distinct CDR3 sequences, roughly 13% detected once. The sample was also reused in another study, on T cells in Graves' hyperthyroidism and ophthalmopathy.

The material was peripheral blood mononuclear cells (PBMCs), obtained at new diagnosis, from a patient treated with antithyroid drugs. These receptors were taken from a man between 25 and 39 years old with Graves disease.

In its sample, this clonotype was seen a few times. This chain joins TRBV7-9 and TRBJ2-6, with 8 bases matching TRBD2. V was clipped by 5 bases and J by 3 bases; unmatched bases: 6. Germline assignment: CDR1 SEHNR and CDR2 FQNEAQ (reference sequence). There are 16 residues in the CDR3. The CDR3 reads CASSGGAGGGANVLTF. CDR3 DNA sequence: TGTGCCAGCAGCGGAGGGGCGGGGGGTGGGGCCAACGTCCTGACTTTC.

At least ten counts were recorded for this clonotype. The CDR3 coding sequence is TGTGCCAGCAGTCCAAGGCTTTTACGGGAGACCCAGTACTTC. Translation gives CASSPRLLRETQYF. The chain has TRBV28 and TRBJ2-5; D is uncertain. Germline V lookup: CDR1 MDHEN, CDR2 SYDVKM. CDR3 length: 14 residues. The V gene lost 5 bases and the J gene lost 5 bases, with 15 bases spanning the gap.

The V call is TRBV11-1, the J call TRBJ2-1, with 11 positions matching TRBD2. CDR3 length: 15 amino acids. Germline assignment: CDR1 SGHAT and CDR2 FQDESV (reference sequence). Trimming took 4 bases from V and 12 from J; bases not matched to a gene: 11. CDR3 protein: CASSSTGTSGLSQFF. The CDR3 nucleotides read TGTGCCAGCAGCTCTACCGGGACTAGCGGCTTATCGCAGTTCTTC.

This clonotype was seen only a few times. V gene TRBV5-6 combines with J gene TRBJ1-2, with D maybe TRBD1 (5 bases). Trimming shortened V by 4 bases and J by 7 bases, and 23 bases separated the two germline ends. The V gene's germline CDR1 is SGHDT and CDR2 YYEEEE. The CDR3 sequence is 16 residues long. CDR3 bases: TGTGCCAGCAGCCAAGATGTGTCAGGGAAGAGGGCTGGCTACACCTTC. This translates into CASSQDVSGKRAGYTF. Drawing the rest from reference TRBV5-6 and TRBJ1-2, the complete variable domain is DAGVTQSPTHLIKTRGQQVTLRCSPKSGHDTVSWYQQALGQGPQFIFQYYEEEERQRGNFPDRFSGHQFPNYSSELNVNALLLGDSALYLCASSQDVSGKRAGYTFGSGTRLTVV.

This clonotype was seen repeatedly, ten times or more. The V and J genes are TRBV6-2 or TRBV6-3 and TRBJ2-3; D possibly corresponds to TRBD1 (7 bases). Looked up from germline, CDR1 is MNHEY and CDR2 is SVGEGT. The length of the CDR3 is 15 residues. Trimming shortened V by 4 bases and J by 2 bases, and 13 bases separated the two germline ends. The CDR3 region has the DNA TGTGCCAGCAGTTCGACAGGGAGGTTCACAGATACGCAGTATTTT. Translation gives CASSSTGRFTDTQYF.

Ten or more counts support this clonotype. This sequence joins TRBV29-1 and TRBJ1-2; TRBD1 might be the D (5 bases). This CDR3 contains 12 residues. Germline V gene lookup returns CDR1 SQVTM and CDR2 ANQGSEA. Trimming shortened V by 2 bases and J by 3 bases, and 7 bases separated the two germline ends. CDR3 bases: TGCAGCGTTGAATCAGGGTACTATGGCTACACCTTC. Translated, it gives CSVESGYYGYTF.

This clonotype was recorded at least ten times. The chain links TRBV7-2 to TRBJ2-3, with D perhaps TRBD2 (6 bases). The CDR3 has 15 amino acids. The V gene lost 1 base and the J gene lost 3 bases, with 11 bases spanning the gap. Germline V gene sequence: CDR1 SGHTA, CDR2 FQGNSA. In DNA, the CDR3 is TGTGCCAGCAGCTTAGATGGGGGGAGTACAGATACGCAGTATTTT. As protein: CASSLDGGSTDTQYF. Looking up the rest from reference TRBV7-2 and TRBJ2-3 gives the full variable domain: GAGVSQSPSNKVTEKGKDVELRCDPISGHTALYWYRQSLGQGLEFLIYFQGNSAPDKSGLPSDRFSAERTGGSVSTLTIQRTQQEDSAVYLCASSLDGGSTDTQYFGPGTRLTVL.

The table lists this clonotype with many counts. The J gene is TRBJ2-3, the V gene TRBV7-3; the D is unclear. Per germline, CDR1 SGHTA and CDR2 FQGTGA. Trimming removed 5 bases at V and 5 bases at J, with 8 bases between. The CDR3 consists of 12 residues. CDR3 in amino acids: CASSGDRDTQYF. The CDR3 bases are TGTGCCAGCAGCGGAGATAGAGATACGCAGTATTTT.

In its sample, this clonotype was seen a few times. The chain couples TRBV3-1 to TRBJ1-1; D not certain. The CDR3 spans 14 residues. The germline V gene encodes CDR1 LGHDT and CDR2 YNNKEL (reference sequence). The V and J ends lost 3 bases and 3 bases respectively, with 11 bases between them. The CDR3 spells CASSHRRPDTEAFF. Here the CDR3 DNA reads TGTGCCAGCAGCCACCGCCGCCCGGACACTGAAGCTTTCTTT.

The chain links TRBV10-3 to TRBJ2-1; possible D gene TRBD1, 5 bases. The length of the CDR3 is 14 residues. The V end lost 7 bases, the J end lost 1 base, and 11 bases lay between the germline ends. Germline V gene sequence: CDR1 ENHRY, CDR2 SYGVKD. The CDR3 coding sequence is TGTGCCATCATACCAGGGTCATCCTACAATGAGCAGTTCTTC. It translates to CAIIPGSSYNEQFF.

Comment on this clonotype: This sequence may be a read error, since a much larger clone differs from it by one base. The rearrangement joins TRBV12-3 or TRBV12-4 to TRBJ2-1; D is tentatively TRBD1 or TRBD2 (5 bases each). This CDR3 has 17 amino acids. CDR3 DNA sequence: TGTGCCAGCGCCGCCTCCCGGGGCAGCCTGTTGGCCAATGAGCAGTCCTTC. Translated, it gives CASAASRGSLLANEQSF.

This clonotype was observed many times. The genes are TRBV18 and TRBJ2-7; TRBD1 is a possible D gene (6 bases). Germline loops: CDR1 KGHSH, CDR2 LQKENI. The germline V and J ends were trimmed by 3 bases and 9 bases, with 21 bases remaining between them. The CDR3 consists of 15 residues. The CDR3 spells CASSPQGQGDFGQYF. CDR3 nucleotide sequence: TGTGCCAGCTCACCGCAGGGACAAGGAGATTTCGGGCAGTACTTC.

This clonotype was found a few times. The chain couples TRBV6-1 to TRBJ2-6, with D maybe TRBD1 (5 bases). Trimming took 6 bases from V and 2 from J, leaving 14 bases between them. The CDR3 runs to 16 residues. CDR1 and CDR2 (germline): MNHNS, SASEGT. CDR3 protein: CASRGRAITGANVLTF. The CDR3 DNA follows: TGTGCCAGCAGGGGCAGGGCGATAACTGGGGCCAACGTCCTGACTTTC.

This clonotype occurred many times. The chain is built from TRBV20-1 and TRBJ2-7, with D maybe TRBD1 (5 bases). The CDR3 loop spans 12 amino acids. Per germline, CDR1 DFQATT and CDR2 SNEGSKA (reference sequence). V shed 0 bases and J shed 4 bases, with 7 bases lying between them. CDR3 bases: TGCAGTGCTAGAGATCCAGGGTACGAGCAGTACTTC. Its translation: CSARDPGYEQYF.

On this clonotype: A much larger clone lies one base from this, so it may be a read error. The chain employs TRBV20-1 and TRBJ2-1; 7 bases are a match to TRBD2. Germline V gives CDR1 DFQATT, CDR2 SNEGSKA (reference sequence). Losses at the gene ends were 5 bases for V and 10 bases for J; bases not matched to a gene: 20. The CDR3 length is 16 residues. The CDR3 DNA follows: TGCAGTGCTGGACCTAGCGGAGATTCCCCCTCCTACGAGCAGTTCTTC. Amino acid sequence: CSAGPSGDSPSYEQFF.

Concerning this clonotype: The missing conserved phenylalanine or tryptophan at the end of this CDR3 makes a read error likely. The rearrangement joins TRBV19 to TRBJ1-5, with D possibly matching TRBD1 (6 bases). The germline CDR1 and CDR2 sequences are LNHDA and SQIVND (reference sequence). The CDR3 has 19 residues. The chain's CDR3 is CASSIRTSRGAYSDQPQHS. CDR3 nucleotides: TGTGCCAGTAGTATAAGGACGTCGCGGGGGGCGTATAGCGATCAGCCCCAGCATTCT.